This TCR beta chain was recorded in a study of T cell responses to AZD1222 COVID-19 vaccine. V lost 0 bases, J lost 6 bases, and 7 bases lay in between. The CDR3 covers 12 residues. Germline values: CDR1 SGHDT, CDR2 YYEEEE. Assay used: immunoSEQ multiplex PCR; TCRdb lists only in-frame clones, some missing. The sample lists about 150,000 clones; about 91% were seen once. As to this clone: Its antigen remains unknown.

Findings and limits, study-wide: The sample set comprised mostly white British donors with more females, and clonal diversity was possibly underestimated. Reports say nearly half of spike-specific TCRs go after unmutated variant regions.

The V gene is TRBV5-6, the J gene TRBJ2-7; no firm D call. The receptor's source is an adult in good health. Sequenced material: peripheral blood, taken on day 0 of AZD1222 vaccination. The CDR3 spells CASSLVASEQYF. In nucleotides, the CDR3 is TGTGCCAGCAGCTTGGTGGCTTCCGAGCAGTACTTC.